This T cell receptor (beta chain) comes out of a study of CXCR3-negative and CXCR3-positive naive CD8 T cells. Study as a whole: Each library gave roughly 1.4 +/- 0.3 million of roughly 140 million TRB reads. Study results and limitations: Comparably high diversity was seen in both naive subsets, and much lower diversity in memory CD8+ cells.

UMI-tagged TRB cDNA libraries were built via 5' RACE. No DNA is given; TCRdb re-called the 5' RACE reads and lists each CDR3 protein once. Its table lists approximately 56,000 distinct CDR3 sequences. The CDR3 totals 14 residues. CDR1 and CDR2 from the germline V gene are SQVTM and ANQGSEA. A word on this clonotype: The antigen is undetermined.

Specimen: memory CD8+ T cells from blood. This chain connects TRBV29-1 to TRBJ2-5. The clonotype was recovered from a human donor in good health. Some clones in this sample may be carry-over from other donors' samples. The CDR3 region is CSVESWHVEETQYF.